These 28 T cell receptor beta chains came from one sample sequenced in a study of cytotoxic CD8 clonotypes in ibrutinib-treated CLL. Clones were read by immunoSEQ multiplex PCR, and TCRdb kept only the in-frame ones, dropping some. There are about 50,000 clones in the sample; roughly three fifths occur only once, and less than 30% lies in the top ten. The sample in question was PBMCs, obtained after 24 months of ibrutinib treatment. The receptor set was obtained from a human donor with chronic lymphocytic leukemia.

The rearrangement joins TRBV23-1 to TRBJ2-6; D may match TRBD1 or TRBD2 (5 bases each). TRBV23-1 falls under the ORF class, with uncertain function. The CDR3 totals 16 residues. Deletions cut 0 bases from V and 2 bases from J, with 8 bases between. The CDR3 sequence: CASSQSGVAGANVLTF. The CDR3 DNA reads TGCGCCAGCAGTCAATCGGGGGTAGCTGGGGCCAACGTCCTGACTTTC.

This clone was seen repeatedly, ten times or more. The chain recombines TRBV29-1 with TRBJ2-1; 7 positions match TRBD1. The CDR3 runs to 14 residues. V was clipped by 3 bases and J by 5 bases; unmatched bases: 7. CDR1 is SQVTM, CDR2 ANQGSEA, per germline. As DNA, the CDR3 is TGCAGCGTTGAGGAGACAGGGCGGCACAATGAGCAGTTCTTC. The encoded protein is CSVEETGRHNEQFF.

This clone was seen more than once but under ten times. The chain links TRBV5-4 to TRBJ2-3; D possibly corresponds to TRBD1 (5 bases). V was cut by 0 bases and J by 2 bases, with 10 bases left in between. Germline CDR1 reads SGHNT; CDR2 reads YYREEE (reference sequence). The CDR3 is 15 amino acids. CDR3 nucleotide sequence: TGTGCCAGCAGCTTGGGGCAGGGCAACACAGATACGCAGTATTTT. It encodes CASSLGQGNTDTQYF.

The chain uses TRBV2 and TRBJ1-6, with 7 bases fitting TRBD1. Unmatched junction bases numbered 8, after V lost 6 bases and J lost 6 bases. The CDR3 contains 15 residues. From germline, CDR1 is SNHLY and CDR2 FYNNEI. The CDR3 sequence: CASRGQTRGNSPLHF. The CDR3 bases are TGTGCCAGCAGGGGACAGACCAGGGGTAATTCACCCCTCCACTTT. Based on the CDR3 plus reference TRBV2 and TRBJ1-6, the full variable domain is EPEVTQTPSHQVTQMGQEVILRCVPISNHLYFYWYRQILGQKVEFLVSFYNNEISEKSEIFDDQFSVERPDGSNFTLKIRSTKLEDSAMYFCASRGQTRGNSPLHFGNGTRLTVT.

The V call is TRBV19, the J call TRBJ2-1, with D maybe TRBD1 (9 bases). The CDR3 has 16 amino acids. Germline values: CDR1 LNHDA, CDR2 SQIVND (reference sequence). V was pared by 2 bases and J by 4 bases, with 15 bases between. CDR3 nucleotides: TGTGCCAGTAGTATACGGGGGGGACAGGGATACAATGAGCAGTTCTTC. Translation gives CASSIRGGQGYNEQFF.

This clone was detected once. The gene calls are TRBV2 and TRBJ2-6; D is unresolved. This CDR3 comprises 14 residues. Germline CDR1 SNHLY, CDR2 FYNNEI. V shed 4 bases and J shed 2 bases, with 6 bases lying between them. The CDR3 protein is CASSAEAGANVLTF. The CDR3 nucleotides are TGTGCCAGCAGTGCTGAGGCTGGGGCCAACGTCCTGACTTTC.

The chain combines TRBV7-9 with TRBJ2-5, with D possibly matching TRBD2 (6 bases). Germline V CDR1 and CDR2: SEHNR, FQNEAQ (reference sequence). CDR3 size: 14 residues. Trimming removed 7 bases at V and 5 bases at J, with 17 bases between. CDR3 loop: CASTEDGRGETQYF. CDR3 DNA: TGTGCCAGCACCGAGGACGGCCGGGGGGAGACCCAGTACTTC.

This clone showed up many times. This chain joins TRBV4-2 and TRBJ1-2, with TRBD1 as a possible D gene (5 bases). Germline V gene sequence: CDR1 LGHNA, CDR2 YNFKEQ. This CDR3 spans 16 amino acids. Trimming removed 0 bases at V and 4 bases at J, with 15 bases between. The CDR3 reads CASSQDWQGRSYGYTF. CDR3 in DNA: TGTGCCAGCAGCCAAGATTGGCAGGGTAGAAGCTATGGCTACACCTTC.

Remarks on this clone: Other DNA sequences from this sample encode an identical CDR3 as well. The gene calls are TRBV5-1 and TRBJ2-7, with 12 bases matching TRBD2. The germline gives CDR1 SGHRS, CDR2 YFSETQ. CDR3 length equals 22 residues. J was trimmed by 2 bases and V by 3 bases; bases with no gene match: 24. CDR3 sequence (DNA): TGCGCCAGCAGCTCCTGGGGTAGCCGGACGGGCCTAGCGGGGGGGACAACCTACGAGCAGTACTTC. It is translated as CASSSWGSRTGLAGGTTYEQYF.

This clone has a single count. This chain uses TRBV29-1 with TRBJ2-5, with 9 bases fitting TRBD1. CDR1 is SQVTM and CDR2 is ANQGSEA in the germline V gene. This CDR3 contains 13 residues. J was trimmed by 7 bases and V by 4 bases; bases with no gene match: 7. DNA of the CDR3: TGCAGCGTTGGGACAGGGGACTTTGGGACCCAGTACTTC. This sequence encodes CSVGTGDFGTQYF.

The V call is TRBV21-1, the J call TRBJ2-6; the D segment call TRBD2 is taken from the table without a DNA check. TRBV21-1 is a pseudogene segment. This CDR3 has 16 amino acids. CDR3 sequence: CASSKAAGPGANVLTF. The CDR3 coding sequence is TGTGCCAGCAGCAAAGCAGCGGGACCTGGGGCCAACGTCCTGACTTTC.

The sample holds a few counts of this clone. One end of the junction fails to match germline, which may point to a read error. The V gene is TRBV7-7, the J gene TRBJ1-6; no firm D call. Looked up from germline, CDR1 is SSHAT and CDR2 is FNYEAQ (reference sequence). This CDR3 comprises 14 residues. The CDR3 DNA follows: TGTGCTAGCAGCTTAGGGTCGTTTGATTCACCCCTCCACTTT. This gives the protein CASSLGSFDSPLHF.

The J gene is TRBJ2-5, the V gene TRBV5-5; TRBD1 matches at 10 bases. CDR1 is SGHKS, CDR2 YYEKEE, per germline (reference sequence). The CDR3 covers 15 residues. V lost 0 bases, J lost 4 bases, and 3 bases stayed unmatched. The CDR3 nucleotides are TGTGCCAGCAGCTTGGGGACAGGGGGGAGAGAGACCCAGTACTTC. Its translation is CASSLGTGGRETQYF.

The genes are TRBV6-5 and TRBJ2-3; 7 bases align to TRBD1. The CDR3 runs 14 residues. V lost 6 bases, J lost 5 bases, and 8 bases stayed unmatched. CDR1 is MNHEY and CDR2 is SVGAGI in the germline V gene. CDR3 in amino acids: CASRTTGLGDTQYF. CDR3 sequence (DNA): TGTGCCAGCAGGACGACAGGGCTCGGAGATACGCAGTATTTT.

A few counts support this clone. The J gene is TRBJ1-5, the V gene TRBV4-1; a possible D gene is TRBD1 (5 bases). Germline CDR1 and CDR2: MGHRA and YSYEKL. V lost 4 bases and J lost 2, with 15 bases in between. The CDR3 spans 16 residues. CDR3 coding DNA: TGCGCCAGCAGCCCCGTTTCGGGGGTAGGCAATCAGCCCCAGCATTTT. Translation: CASSPVSGVGNQPQHF.

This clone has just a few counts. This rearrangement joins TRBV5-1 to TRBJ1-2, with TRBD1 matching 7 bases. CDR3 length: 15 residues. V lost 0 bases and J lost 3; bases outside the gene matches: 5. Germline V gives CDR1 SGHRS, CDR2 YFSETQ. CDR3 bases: TGCGCCAGCAGCTTGGAAGGGGGCAGCTACTATGGCTACACCTTC. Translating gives CASSLEGGSYYGYTF. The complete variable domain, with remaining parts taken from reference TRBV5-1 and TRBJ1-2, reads KAGVTQTPRYLIKTRGQQVTLSCSPISGHRSVSWYQQTPGQGLQFLFEYFSETQRNKGNFPGRFSGRQFSNSRSEMNVSTLELGDSALYLCASSLEGGSYYGYTFGSGTRLTVV.

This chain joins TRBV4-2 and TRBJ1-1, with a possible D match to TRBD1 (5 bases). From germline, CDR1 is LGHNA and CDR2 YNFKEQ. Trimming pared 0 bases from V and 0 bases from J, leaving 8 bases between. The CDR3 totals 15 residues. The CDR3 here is CASSQDPGMNTEAFF. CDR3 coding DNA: TGTGCCAGCAGCCAAGATCCAGGGATGAACACTGAAGCTTTCTTT.

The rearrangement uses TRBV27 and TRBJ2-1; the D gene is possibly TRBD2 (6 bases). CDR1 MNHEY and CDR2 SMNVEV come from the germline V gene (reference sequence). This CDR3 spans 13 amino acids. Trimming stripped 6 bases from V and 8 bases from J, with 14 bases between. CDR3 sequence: CASSLGTPDEQFF. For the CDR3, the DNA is TGTGCCAGCAGCCTTGGGACTCCTGATGAGCAGTTCTTC.

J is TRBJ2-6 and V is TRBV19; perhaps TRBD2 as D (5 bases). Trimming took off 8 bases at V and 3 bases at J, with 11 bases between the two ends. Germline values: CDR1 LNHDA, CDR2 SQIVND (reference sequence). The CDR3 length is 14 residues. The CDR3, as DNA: TGTGCCAGTGGAAAGGGAGATGGGGCCAACGTCCTGACTTTC. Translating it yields CASGKGDGANVLTF.

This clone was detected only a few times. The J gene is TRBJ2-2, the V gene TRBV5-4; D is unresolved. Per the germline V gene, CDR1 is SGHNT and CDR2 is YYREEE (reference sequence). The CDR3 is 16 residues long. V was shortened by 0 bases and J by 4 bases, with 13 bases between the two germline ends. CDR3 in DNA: TGTGCCAGCAGCTTGGGTAGCCGTTTTTCCACCGGGGAGCTGTTTTTT. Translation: CASSLGSRFSTGELFF.

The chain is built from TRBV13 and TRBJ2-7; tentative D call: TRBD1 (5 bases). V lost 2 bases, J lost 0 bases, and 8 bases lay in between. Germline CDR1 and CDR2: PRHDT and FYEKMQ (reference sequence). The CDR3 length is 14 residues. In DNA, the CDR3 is TGTGCCAGCAGCTTAACAGGCGGCTCCTACGAGCAGTACTTC. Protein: CASSLTGGSYEQYF.

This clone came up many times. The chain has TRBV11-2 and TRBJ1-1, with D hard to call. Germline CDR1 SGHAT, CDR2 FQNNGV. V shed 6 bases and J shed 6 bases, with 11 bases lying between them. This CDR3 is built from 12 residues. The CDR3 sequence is CASSPDWAEAFF. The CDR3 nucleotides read TGTGCCAGCAGTCCCGATTGGGCTGAAGCTTTCTTT. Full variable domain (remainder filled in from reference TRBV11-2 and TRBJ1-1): EAGVAQSPRYKIIEKRQSVAFWCNPISGHATLYWYQQILGQGPKLLIQFQNNGVVDDSQLPKDRFSAERLKGVDSTLKIQPAKLEDSAVYLCASSPDWAEAFFGQGTRLTVV.

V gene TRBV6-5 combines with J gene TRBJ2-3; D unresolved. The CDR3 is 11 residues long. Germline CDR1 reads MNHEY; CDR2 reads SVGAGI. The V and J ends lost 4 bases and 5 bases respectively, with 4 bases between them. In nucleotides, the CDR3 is TGTGCCAGCAGTTCAAGAGATACGCAGTATTTT. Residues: CASSSRDTQYF.

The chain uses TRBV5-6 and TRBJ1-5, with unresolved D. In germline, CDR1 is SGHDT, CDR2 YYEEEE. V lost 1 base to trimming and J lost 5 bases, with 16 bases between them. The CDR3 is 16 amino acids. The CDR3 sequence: CASSLMGAGGDQPQHF. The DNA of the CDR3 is TGTGCCAGCAGCTTGATGGGAGCGGGAGGCGATCAGCCCCAGCATTTT. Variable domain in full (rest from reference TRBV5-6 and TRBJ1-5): DAGVTQSPTHLIKTRGQQVTLRCSPKSGHDTVSWYQQALGQGPQFIFQYYEEEERQRGNFPDRFSGHQFPNYSSELNVNALLLGDSALYLCASSLMGAGGDQPQHFGDGTRLSIL.

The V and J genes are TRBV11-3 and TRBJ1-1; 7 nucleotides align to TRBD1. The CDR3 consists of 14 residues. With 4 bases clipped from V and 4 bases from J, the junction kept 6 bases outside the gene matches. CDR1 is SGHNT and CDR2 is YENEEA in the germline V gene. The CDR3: CASSSVRGSTEAFF. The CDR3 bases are TGTGCCAGCAGCTCTGTCAGGGGGAGCACTGAAGCTTTCTTT.

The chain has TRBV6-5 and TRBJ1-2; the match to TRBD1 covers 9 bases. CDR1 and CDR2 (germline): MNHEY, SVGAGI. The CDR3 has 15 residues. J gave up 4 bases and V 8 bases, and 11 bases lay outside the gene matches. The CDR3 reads CASFARDRDVYGYTF. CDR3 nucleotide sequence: TGTGCCAGCTTTGCGCGGGACAGGGATGTCTATGGCTACACCTTC.

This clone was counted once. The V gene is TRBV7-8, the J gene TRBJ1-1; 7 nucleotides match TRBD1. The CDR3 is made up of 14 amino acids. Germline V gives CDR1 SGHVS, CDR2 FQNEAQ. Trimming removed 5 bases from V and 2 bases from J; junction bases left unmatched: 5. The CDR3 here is CASSRGDSNTEAFF. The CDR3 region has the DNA TGTGCCAGCAGCCGTGGGGACAGCAACACTGAAGCTTTCTTT.

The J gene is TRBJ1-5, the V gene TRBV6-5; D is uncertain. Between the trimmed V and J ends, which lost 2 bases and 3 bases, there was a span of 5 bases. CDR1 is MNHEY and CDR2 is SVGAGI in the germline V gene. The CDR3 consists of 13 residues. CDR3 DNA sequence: TGTGCCAGCAGTTACGGGGTCAATCAGCCCCAGCATTTT. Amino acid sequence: CASSYGVNQPQHF.